These 8 T cell receptor beta chains share one sample of origin, sequenced in a study of cytomegalovirus exposure and HLA in healthy donors (TCRdb year 2017). The library was obtained by the immunoSEQ multiplex PCR assay. A mixture of 60 forward primers for TCR Vbeta segments and 13 reverse primers for TCR Jbeta segments was used in the multiplex PCR. What TCRdb holds here is the immuneACCESS table cut down to in-frame rearrangements. Part of the clones is not present; checked against another copy, under half of the missing clones reflect an unresolved V gene, and the others are unexplained. This sample has 150,000 or so clones in its table, and over 70% of those were observed once. Around 14% of the sample is in the top ten clones. Sequencing was done on a sample of PBMCs. The receptors derive from a middle-aged woman in good health and CMV-seronegative.

V usage is TRBV7-2 and J usage is TRBJ2-1; TRBD2 aligns across 8 bases. This CDR3 has 15 residues. V was pared by 3 bases and J by 4 bases, with 5 bases of the junction left unmatched. The V gene's germline CDR1 is SGHTA and CDR2 FQGNSA. The CDR3 sequence is CASSFSGGGYNEQFF. The CDR3 DNA sequence: TGTGCCAGCAGCTTCAGCGGGGGAGGGTACAATGAGCAGTTCTTC. Drawing the rest from reference TRBV7-2 and TRBJ2-1, the complete variable domain is GAGVSQSPSNKVTEKGKDVELRCDPISGHTALYWYRQSLGQGLEFLIYFQGNSAPDKSGLPSDRFSAERTGGSVSTLTIQRTQQEDSAVYLCASSFSGGGYNEQFFGPGTRLTVL.

This chain connects TRBV27 to TRBJ2-1; TRBD2 matches at 8 bases. Germline CDR1 and CDR2: MNHEY and SMNVEV (reference sequence). The V and J ends lost 5 bases and 2 bases, in that order; junction bases with no gene match: 5. This CDR3 spans 15 amino acids. This chain's CDR3 is CASSPRGLAYNEQFF. The CDR3, as DNA: TGTGCCAGCAGTCCACGGGGACTAGCCTACAATGAGCAGTTCTTC.

The sample holds a few counts of this clone. The chain links TRBV7-2 to TRBJ2-6; TRBD1 is a possible D gene (6 bases). The CDR3 loop spans 18 amino acids. Between the trimmed V and J ends, which lost 3 bases and 0 bases, there was a span of 15 bases. Germline V gene data show CDR1 as SGHTA and CDR2 as FQGNSA. This CDR3 reads CASSLGTQTLSGANVLTF. Here the CDR3 DNA reads TGTGCCAGCAGCTTGGGGACACAAACTCTCTCTGGGGCCAACGTCCTGACTTTC.

The V and J genes are TRBV2 and TRBJ2-1; D gene unclear. The CDR3 is 14 amino acids. Germline-derived CDR1 and CDR2 are SNHLY and FYNNEI. Trimming left V 3 bases short and J 4 bases short, with 10 bases between. The DNA for the CDR3 is TGTGCCAGCAGTGAGGAACAGAAGTACAATGAGCAGTTCTTC. Translation gives CASSEEQKYNEQFF.

The chain uses TRBV10-3 and TRBJ1-6, with TRBD1 matching over 8 bases. This CDR3 is built from 16 residues. CDR1 is ENHRY, CDR2 SYGVKD, per germline. Losses at the gene ends were 0 bases for V and 10 bases for J; bases not matched to a gene: 8. This CDR3 reads CAISESLRTGTSPLHF. The CDR3 DNA reads as TGTGCCATCAGTGAGTCGCTAAGGACAGGGACCTCACCCCTCCACTTT.

The chain couples TRBV10-1 to TRBJ1-2; a weak D match, TRBD1 (6 bases). From germline, CDR1 is WNHNN and CDR2 SYGVQD (reference sequence). CDR3 size: 14 residues. V gave up 3 bases and J gave up 4 bases, with 12 bases separating them. The CDR3 DNA sequence: TGCGCCAGCAGTGAAGGTGGCAGGGGCTATGGCTACACCTTC. The encoded protein is CASSEGGRGYGYTF.

The CDR3 sequence: CASSPRQGAPNGYTF. Here the CDR3 DNA reads TGTGCCAGCTCACCCCGACAGGGGGCGCCGAATGGCTACACCTTC. This sequence joins TRBV18 and TRBJ1-2, with 10 bases matching TRBD1. The CDR3 runs to 15 residues. Germline trimming cut 3 bases from V and 6 bases from J; bases unmatched to any gene: 7. Germline V CDR1 and CDR2: KGHSH, LQKENI.

The chain uses TRBV9 and TRBJ2-3; 10 positions agree with TRBD2. The CDR3 is 15 amino acids. The germline V gene has CDR1 SGDLS and CDR2 YYNGEE. After removal of 2 bases from V and 4 bases from J, the junction contained 4 bases not matched to a gene. The CDR3 loop reads CASSVIGTSADTQYF. The DNA for the CDR3 is TGTGCCAGCAGCGTCATCGGGACTAGCGCAGATACGCAGTATTTT.